The 21 T cell receptor beta chains in this list originate from one sample, sequenced in a study of CD8+ T cells in alopecia areata. cDNA prepared by RNA extraction and subsequent reverse transcription served as the template for sequencing. Some clones are missing from TCRdb's copy, which holds only in-frame ones; the method was immunoSEQ multiplex PCR. The sample lists hundreds of thousands of clones, 60% seen once, with about 0.89% in the top ten. The treatment denotes: oral pan-JAK inhibitor, 5-10 mg twice daily. This specimen consisted of CD4+ T cells sorted from blood, obtained around week 54, from a patient treated with tofacitinib. The receptor source for this set is a human donor with alopecia areata.

The chain combines TRBV18 with TRBJ2-3; D may be TRBD2 (5 bases). Trimming pared 3 bases from V and 4 bases from J, leaving 5 bases between. Germline assignment: CDR1 KGHSH and CDR2 LQKENI. This CDR3 comprises 12 residues. The CDR3 DNA reads TGTGCCAGCTCACCGGGAGCAGATACGCAGTATTTT. This codes for CASSPGADTQYF. The variable domain in full, with the rest retrieved from reference TRBV18 and TRBJ2-3, is NAGVMQNPRHLVRRRGQEARLRCSPMKGHSHVYWYRQLPEEGLKFMVYLQKENIIDESGMPKERFSAEFPKEGPSILRIQQVVRGDSAAYFCASSPGADTQYFGPGTRLTVL.

The V gene is TRBV18, the J gene TRBJ2-1; D perhaps matches TRBD2 (6 bases). This CDR3 region has 15 residues. The ends were cut back, 3 bases at V and 2 bases at J, with 11 bases in the middle. Germline assignment: CDR1 KGHSH and CDR2 LQKENI. This CDR3 reads CASSPRRAAYNEQFF. The CDR3 nucleotides are TGTGCCAGCTCACCTCGGAGGGCGGCCTACAATGAGCAGTTCTTC.

This clone was counted only a few times. The genes are TRBV27 and TRBJ1-2; 8 bases line up with TRBD1. Germline V CDR1 and CDR2: MNHEY, SMNVEV (reference sequence). Trimming at V came to 5 bases and at J to 7 bases, leaving 6 bases not matched to a gene. This CDR3 is 13 amino acids long. CDR3 amino acids: CASSPGQGFGYTF. The CDR3 DNA reads as TGTGCCAGCAGTCCTGGACAGGGCTTTGGCTACACCTTC.

This sequence joins TRBV7-9 and TRBJ1-6; 7 nucleotides agree with TRBD1. The germline V gene encodes CDR1 SEHNR and CDR2 FQNEAQ (reference sequence). This CDR3 comprises 13 residues. The CDR3 DNA reads as TGTGCAGGGGGGACAGCGAATAATTCACCCCTCCACTTT. Translation gives CAGGTANNSPLHF.

This CDR3 is CAWSVLGPQYF. In nucleotides, the CDR3 is TGTGCCTGGAGTGTATTAGGCCCGCAGTACTTC. V and J are TRBV30 and TRBJ2-7; D is ambiguous. Germline V lookup: CDR1 GTSNPN, CDR2 SVGIG (reference sequence). V was clipped by 0 bases and J by 9 bases, with 9 bases between them. The CDR3 has 11 amino acids. Full variable domain (remainder filled in from reference TRBV30 and TRBJ2-7): SQTIHQWPATLVQPVGSPLSLECTVEGTSNPNLYWYRQAAGRGLQLLFYSVGIGQISSEVPQNLSASRPQDRQFILSSKKLLLSDSGFYLCAWSVLGPQYFGPGTRLTVT.

The CDR3 region has the DNA TGTGCCAGCAGTGAATACGGATACGAGCAGTACTTC. Protein sequence: CASSEYGYEQYF. The V and J genes are TRBV2 and TRBJ2-7; the D is unclear. CDR1 and CDR2 (germline): SNHLY, FYNNEI. This CDR3 has 12 amino acids. The V gene lost 2 bases and the J gene lost 4 bases, with 6 bases spanning the gap.

Details on this clone: Different DNA sequences within this sample yield the same CDR3. The chain is built from TRBV5-1 and TRBJ2-2, with D tentatively TRBD1 (5 bases). Germline CDR1 is SGHRS and CDR2 is YFSETQ. Between the trimmed V and J ends, which lost 2 bases and 6 bases, there was a span of 5 bases. The CDR3 is 12 residues long. The CDR3 spells CASSLQAGELFF. For the CDR3, the DNA is TGCGCCAGCAGCTTACAGGCCGGGGAGCTGTTTTTT.

The rearrangement joins TRBV5-1 to TRBJ2-5, with TRBD2 matching 11 bases. This CDR3 is 15 amino acids long. After removal of 2 bases from V and 5 bases from J, the junction contained 5 bases not matched to a gene. The V gene's germline CDR1 is SGHRS and CDR2 YFSETQ. CDR3 coding DNA: TGCGCCAGCAGCTTTTCCGGGACTAGCGGCGAGACCCAGTACTTC. The encoded protein is CASSFSGTSGETQYF.

This clone was found a few times. The gene calls are TRBV6-6 and TRBJ2-7; D unresolved. Looked up from germline, CDR1 is MNHNY and CDR2 is SVGAGI (reference sequence). The CDR3 spans 13 residues. Deletions cut 0 bases from V and 3 bases from J, with 6 bases between. CDR3 coding DNA: TGTGCCAGCAGTTACTCTCACCTCTACGAGCAGTACTTC. The encoded protein is CASSYSHLYEQYF.

The chain couples TRBV7-2 to TRBJ2-7; D may be TRBD1 or TRBD2 (5 bases each). The CDR3 covers 14 residues. V was shortened by 5 bases and J by 3 bases, with 14 bases between the two germline ends. In germline, CDR1 is SGHTA, CDR2 FQGNSA. The CDR3 DNA follows: TGTGCCAGCAGCGCCGGGACGGAATACTACGAGCAGTACTTC. Residues: CASSAGTEYYEQYF.

V and J are TRBV7-8 and TRBJ2-7; D uncertain. This CDR3 is built from 15 residues. CDR1 is SGHVS and CDR2 is FQNEAQ in the germline V gene. Trimming removed 5 bases from V and 1 base from J, with 15 bases in between. In DNA form, the CDR3 reads TGTGCCAGCAGCCCCGTTATCAGGAGTTCCTACGAGCAGTACTTC. It yields the protein CASSPVIRSSYEQYF.

This chain joins TRBV29-1 and TRBJ1-2; D is ambiguous. The V end lost 4 bases, the J end lost 2 bases, and 11 bases lay between the germline ends. Germline loops: CDR1 SQVTM, CDR2 ANQGSEA. CDR3 length: 13 residues. CDR3 sequence: CSVVQVPNYGYTF. The CDR3, as DNA: TGCAGCGTTGTCCAGGTCCCCAACTATGGCTACACCTTC.

In its sample, this clone was seen a few times. The chain couples TRBV11-2 to TRBJ2-1, with D maybe TRBD1 (6 bases). CDR1 is SGHAT, CDR2 FQNNGV, per germline. V gave up 6 bases and J gave up 3 bases, with 18 bases separating them. This CDR3 is 16 amino acids long. CDR3 sequence (DNA): TGTGCCAGCAGGCTGCTATTGGGGGCGAGCTACAATGAGCAGTTCTTC. Translation: CASRLLLGASYNEQFF.

The chain uses TRBV9 and TRBJ1-1, with D unclear. This CDR3 has 13 amino acids. Per germline, CDR1 SGDLS and CDR2 YYNGEE. V was cut by 0 bases and J by 4 bases, with 7 bases left in between. Here the CDR3 DNA reads TGTGCCAGCAGCGTAGTCGTTAGCACTGAAGCTTTCTTT. Amino acids: CASSVVVSTEAFF.

V is TRBV6-5 and J is TRBJ1-2; 8 nucleotides align to TRBD1. CDR1 and CDR2 (germline): MNHEY, SVGAGI. Trimming took 0 bases from V and 3 from J; bases not matched to a gene: 6. The CDR3 is 16 amino acids. The CDR3 DNA reads TGTGCCAGCAGTTACTCGGACAGGGCGGGTTACTATGGCTACACCTTC. Protein: CASSYSDRAGYYGYTF.

The CDR3 DNA reads TGTGCCAGCAGTGGGGACATGAACACCGGGGAGCTGTTTTTT. It specifies CASSGDMNTGELFF. The chain employs TRBV2 and TRBJ2-2; weak D call: TRBD1 (6 bases). The ends were cut back, 4 bases at V and 1 base at J, with 7 bases in the middle. The CDR3 sequence is 14 residues long. Germline V gene lookup returns CDR1 SNHLY and CDR2 FYNNEI.

This chain connects TRBV4-3 to TRBJ1-4; no clear D gene. The CDR3 consists of 13 residues. The germline V gene encodes CDR1 LGHNA and CDR2 YSLEER. Trimming shortened V by 6 bases and J by 8 bases, and 13 bases separated the two germline ends. The DNA for the CDR3 is TGCGCCAGCAGTCCCTCCGAAAGGGAAAAACTGTTTTTT. Residues: CASSPSEREKLFF.

V gene TRBV30 combines with J gene TRBJ1-6; weak D call: TRBD1 (5 bases). This CDR3 has 14 residues. V was trimmed by 2 bases and J by 6 bases, leaving 11 bases between them. The V gene's germline CDR1 is GTSNPN and CDR2 SVGIG (reference sequence). Here the CDR3 DNA reads TGTGCCTGGAGTCTTGGGACCTTTAATTCACCCCTCCACTTT. As protein: CAWSLGTFNSPLHF.

Many counts were recorded for this clone. The J gene is TRBJ2-5, the V gene TRBV6-6; TRBD1 agrees at 8 bases. Germline CDR1 and CDR2: MNHNY and SVGAGI (reference sequence). Trimming took 5 bases from V and 5 from J; bases not matched to a gene: 4. This CDR3 spans 13 amino acids. This chain's CDR3 is CASSAGTGETQYF. The CDR3 DNA is TGTGCCAGCAGTGCGGGGACAGGCGAGACCCAGTACTTC.

This sequence joins TRBV5-1 and TRBJ2-3; possible D gene TRBD2, 6 bases. V was cut by 4 bases and J by 0 bases, with 12 bases left in between. This CDR3 has 15 residues. Germline V gene sequence: CDR1 SGHRS, CDR2 YFSETQ. DNA of the CDR3: TGCGCCAGCAGCCCCACCCGGGGGAGCACAGATACGCAGTATTTT. Protein product: CASSPTRGSTDTQYF.

This sequence joins TRBV10-2 and TRBJ1-1; perhaps TRBD1 as D (6 bases). CDR1 is WSHSY, CDR2 SAAADI, per germline. CDR3 length: 12 amino acids. Trimming took 6 bases from V and 1 from J, leaving 6 bases between them. In DNA, the CDR3 is TGCGCCAGCAGACAGGGGAACACTGAAGCTTTCTTT. It is translated as CASRQGNTEAFF.